One TCR beta chain is described in this entry. In this sample, this clonotype turned up many times. No cognate antigen has been identified for it. Per-nucleotide qualities are absent, and no much larger clonotype sits a single base away. The sample belongs to a study of CDR3 diversity in severe acne (dated by TCRdb to the late 2010s). Including cysteine and phenylalanine, the CDR3 has 14 amino acids. Only the CDR3 portion is preserved as DNA: 42 bases, with reading frame beginning at the first base. Trimming removed 3 bases from V and 4 bases from J; the gene matches leave 0 bases unexplained. CDR1 and CDR2 are drawn from the germline V gene (reference sequence): LNHNV, YYDKDF. Library preparation employed PCR. The sequencer listed for this sample is Illumina HiSeq 2000. The public reads were reprocessed in TCRdb via fastp at Q25 and MiXCR, keeping in-frame beta chains. Each entry is one CDR3 protein sequence, shown with its most common DNA and genes. A total of about 76,000 distinct CDR3 sequences appear in this sample, under 60% of them only once. The top ten constitute 13% to 15% of the sample.

The clonotype comes from a male donor in good health, without acne. This chain is built from TRBV15 and TRBJ1-4, with 9 junctional bases fitting TRBD1. Specimen: blood. The CDR3 protein is CATSRDRGNEKLFF. The bases are TGTGCCACCAGCAGGGACAGGGGTAATGAAAAACTGTTTTTT.